The 14 T cell receptor beta chains given below trace back to one sample, sequenced in a study of blood T cells in healthy people across ages. Sample-barcoded 5' priming and a J-beta primer mix drove a second PCR of roughly 7 to 11 cycles. TCRdb itself ran the 5' RACE reads through MiXCR, one entry per CDR3 protein. The sample lists about 1,500,000 distinct CDR3 sequences, 25% to 30% seen once, with 7.7% in the top ten. The sequenced sample was blood. The origin of the receptors is a woman aged 25 to 39 in good health.

The genes are TRBV12-3 or TRBV12-4 and TRBJ2-7, with TRBD2 matching over 14 bases. The J segment lost 1 base and the V segment lost 5 bases, leaving 13 bases of the junction unmatched. The CDR3 runs 19 residues. This CDR3 reads CASSPLGLAGAPISYEQYF. CDR3 nucleotides: TGTGCCAGCAGTCCCCTGGGACTAGCGGGAGCACCCATTTCCTACGAGCAGTACTTC.

There are many counts of this clonotype. The chain is built from TRBV6-5 and TRBJ2-7; D possibly corresponds to TRBD2 (6 bases). The ends were cut back, 7 bases at V and 0 bases at J, with 16 bases in the middle. Germline V gene sequence: CDR1 MNHEY, CDR2 SVGAGI. The CDR3 extends over 15 amino acids. CDR3 DNA sequence: TGTGCCAGCACTTCGGACTATTCGCACTCCTACGAGCAGTACTTC. It specifies CASTSDYSHSYEQYF.

This clonotype came up once. One junction end disagrees with the germline gene, perhaps due to a read error. This chain links TRBV5-1 with TRBJ2-7; 9 positions agree with TRBD1. Gene TRBJ2-4 matches the end of the DNA better, so the J call may be wrong. The germline V gene has CDR1 SGHRS and CDR2 YFSETQ. The CDR3 spans 17 residues. Here the CDR3 DNA reads TGCGCCAGCGGCTTTCGAGGACAGGGGTCCCTTAGGGACATTCAGTACTTC. Amino acid sequence: CASGFRGQGSLRDIQYF.

The V and J genes are TRBV24-1 and TRBJ2-7; D is uncertain. The CDR3 contains 13 residues. Trimming pared 2 bases from V and 7 bases from J, leaving 11 bases between. The germline gives CDR1 KGHDR, CDR2 SFDVKD. CDR3 loop: CATSDSGSSEQYF. Here the CDR3 DNA reads TGTGCCACCAGTGATTCGGGCAGTTCGGAGCAGTACTTC.

This clonotype was counted a few times. This chain connects TRBV3-1 to TRBJ2-1, with D possibly matching TRBD1 (6 bases). V was cut by 0 bases and J by 5 bases, with 11 bases left in between. Germline CDR1 reads LGHDT; CDR2 reads YNNKEL (reference sequence). The CDR3 consists of 15 residues. The CDR3 sequence is CASSQDPGAHNEQFF. The CDR3 bases are TGTGCCAGCAGCCAAGATCCAGGGGCTCACAATGAGCAGTTCTTC.

The table lists this clonotype with a few counts. This rearrangement joins TRBV20-1 to TRBJ1-3, with D unclear. Germline V gene sequence: CDR1 DFQATT, CDR2 SNEGSKA (reference sequence). V shed 3 bases and J shed 2 bases, with 11 bases lying between them. The length of the CDR3 is 14 residues. The CDR3 protein is CSARAVAPGNTIYF. The CDR3 bases are TGCAGTGCTAGGGCAGTGGCTCCTGGAAACACCATATATTTT.

This chain connects TRBV6-2 or TRBV6-3 to TRBJ2-2, with TRBD2 as a possible D gene (6 bases). The germline V gene encodes CDR1 MNHEY and CDR2 SVGEGT. The CDR3 is 16 residues long. Trimming stripped 1 base from V and 4 bases from J, with 13 bases between. This CDR3 reads CASSYYGGILTGELFF. CDR3 sequence (DNA): TGTGCCAGCAGTTACTATGGGGGGATCCTCACCGGGGAGCTGTTTTTT.

This chain joins TRBV7-2 and TRBJ2-3, with 7 nucleotides matching TRBD2. Germline CDR1 is SGHTA and CDR2 is FQGNSA. With 3 bases clipped from V and 0 bases from J, the junction kept 12 bases outside the gene matches. This CDR3 is built from 18 residues. CDR3 coding DNA: TGTGCCAGCAGCTTGGGCGGGAGCTCCCGAACTAGCACAGATACGCAGTATTTT. Its translation: CASSLGGSSRTSTDTQYF.

The sample holds a few counts of this clonotype. The J gene is TRBJ2-7, the V gene TRBV20-1; 9 nucleotides match TRBD1. Germline V gene lookup returns CDR1 DFQATT and CDR2 SNEGSKA (reference sequence). V gave up 6 bases and J gave up 9 bases; unmatched junction bases: 15. The CDR3 loop spans 14 amino acids. CDR3 sequence: CSAISTGGSFGQYF. The DNA for the CDR3 is TGCAGTGCCATCTCGACAGGGGGGTCCTTCGGGCAGTACTTC.

The V call is TRBV20-1, the J call TRBJ2-4; D possibly corresponds to TRBD1 (6 bases). The germline V and J ends were trimmed by 0 bases and 8 bases, with 11 bases remaining between them. The V gene's germline CDR1 is DFQATT and CDR2 SNEGSKA (reference sequence). This CDR3 has 13 amino acids. The CDR3 region is CSAREGAGYIQYF. The CDR3 bases are TGCAGTGCTAGAGAGGGGGCGGGTTACATTCAGTACTTC.

This clonotype was counted between two and nine times. The chain couples TRBV24-1 to TRBJ2-7, with D hard to call. CDR3 length equals 13 residues. Germline-derived CDR1 and CDR2 are KGHDR and SFDVKD. The V gene lost 6 bases and the J gene lost 0 bases, with 8 bases spanning the gap. The CDR3 DNA reads TGTGCCACCAGTAGTTACGACTCCTACGAGCAGTACTTC. Amino acid sequence: CATSSYDSYEQYF.

The chain is built from TRBV12-3 or TRBV12-4 and TRBJ2-7; a weak D match, TRBD2 (6 bases). Deletions cut 3 bases from V and 5 bases from J, with 11 bases between. The CDR3 is 13 residues long. CDR3: CASSFSTGDEQYF. CDR3 nucleotide sequence: TGTGCCAGCAGTTTCAGTACGGGGGACGAGCAGTACTTC.

This clonotype was counted at least ten times. The CDR3 nucleotides are TGCGCCAGCAGCTTGCCAACAGGGGGAGCAGATACGCAGTATTTT. Residues: CASSLPTGGADTQYF. The chain has TRBV5-1 and TRBJ2-3, with 8 nucleotides matching TRBD1. Unmatched junction bases numbered 5, after V lost 1 base and J lost 4 bases. Germline V gene data show CDR1 as SGHRS and CDR2 as YFSETQ. This CDR3 contains 15 residues.

In the case of this clonotype: A single base separates this from a much larger clone, so it may be a read error. The genes are TRBV15 and TRBJ2-1, with 11 bases identical to TRBD2. The CDR3 is 15 residues long. The germline V gene has CDR1 LNHNV and CDR2 YYDKDF (reference sequence). The CDR3 DNA follows: TGTGCCGCCAGTATTAGCGGGGGGGCCTCTAATGAGCAGTTCTTC. This gives the protein CAASISGGASNEQFF.